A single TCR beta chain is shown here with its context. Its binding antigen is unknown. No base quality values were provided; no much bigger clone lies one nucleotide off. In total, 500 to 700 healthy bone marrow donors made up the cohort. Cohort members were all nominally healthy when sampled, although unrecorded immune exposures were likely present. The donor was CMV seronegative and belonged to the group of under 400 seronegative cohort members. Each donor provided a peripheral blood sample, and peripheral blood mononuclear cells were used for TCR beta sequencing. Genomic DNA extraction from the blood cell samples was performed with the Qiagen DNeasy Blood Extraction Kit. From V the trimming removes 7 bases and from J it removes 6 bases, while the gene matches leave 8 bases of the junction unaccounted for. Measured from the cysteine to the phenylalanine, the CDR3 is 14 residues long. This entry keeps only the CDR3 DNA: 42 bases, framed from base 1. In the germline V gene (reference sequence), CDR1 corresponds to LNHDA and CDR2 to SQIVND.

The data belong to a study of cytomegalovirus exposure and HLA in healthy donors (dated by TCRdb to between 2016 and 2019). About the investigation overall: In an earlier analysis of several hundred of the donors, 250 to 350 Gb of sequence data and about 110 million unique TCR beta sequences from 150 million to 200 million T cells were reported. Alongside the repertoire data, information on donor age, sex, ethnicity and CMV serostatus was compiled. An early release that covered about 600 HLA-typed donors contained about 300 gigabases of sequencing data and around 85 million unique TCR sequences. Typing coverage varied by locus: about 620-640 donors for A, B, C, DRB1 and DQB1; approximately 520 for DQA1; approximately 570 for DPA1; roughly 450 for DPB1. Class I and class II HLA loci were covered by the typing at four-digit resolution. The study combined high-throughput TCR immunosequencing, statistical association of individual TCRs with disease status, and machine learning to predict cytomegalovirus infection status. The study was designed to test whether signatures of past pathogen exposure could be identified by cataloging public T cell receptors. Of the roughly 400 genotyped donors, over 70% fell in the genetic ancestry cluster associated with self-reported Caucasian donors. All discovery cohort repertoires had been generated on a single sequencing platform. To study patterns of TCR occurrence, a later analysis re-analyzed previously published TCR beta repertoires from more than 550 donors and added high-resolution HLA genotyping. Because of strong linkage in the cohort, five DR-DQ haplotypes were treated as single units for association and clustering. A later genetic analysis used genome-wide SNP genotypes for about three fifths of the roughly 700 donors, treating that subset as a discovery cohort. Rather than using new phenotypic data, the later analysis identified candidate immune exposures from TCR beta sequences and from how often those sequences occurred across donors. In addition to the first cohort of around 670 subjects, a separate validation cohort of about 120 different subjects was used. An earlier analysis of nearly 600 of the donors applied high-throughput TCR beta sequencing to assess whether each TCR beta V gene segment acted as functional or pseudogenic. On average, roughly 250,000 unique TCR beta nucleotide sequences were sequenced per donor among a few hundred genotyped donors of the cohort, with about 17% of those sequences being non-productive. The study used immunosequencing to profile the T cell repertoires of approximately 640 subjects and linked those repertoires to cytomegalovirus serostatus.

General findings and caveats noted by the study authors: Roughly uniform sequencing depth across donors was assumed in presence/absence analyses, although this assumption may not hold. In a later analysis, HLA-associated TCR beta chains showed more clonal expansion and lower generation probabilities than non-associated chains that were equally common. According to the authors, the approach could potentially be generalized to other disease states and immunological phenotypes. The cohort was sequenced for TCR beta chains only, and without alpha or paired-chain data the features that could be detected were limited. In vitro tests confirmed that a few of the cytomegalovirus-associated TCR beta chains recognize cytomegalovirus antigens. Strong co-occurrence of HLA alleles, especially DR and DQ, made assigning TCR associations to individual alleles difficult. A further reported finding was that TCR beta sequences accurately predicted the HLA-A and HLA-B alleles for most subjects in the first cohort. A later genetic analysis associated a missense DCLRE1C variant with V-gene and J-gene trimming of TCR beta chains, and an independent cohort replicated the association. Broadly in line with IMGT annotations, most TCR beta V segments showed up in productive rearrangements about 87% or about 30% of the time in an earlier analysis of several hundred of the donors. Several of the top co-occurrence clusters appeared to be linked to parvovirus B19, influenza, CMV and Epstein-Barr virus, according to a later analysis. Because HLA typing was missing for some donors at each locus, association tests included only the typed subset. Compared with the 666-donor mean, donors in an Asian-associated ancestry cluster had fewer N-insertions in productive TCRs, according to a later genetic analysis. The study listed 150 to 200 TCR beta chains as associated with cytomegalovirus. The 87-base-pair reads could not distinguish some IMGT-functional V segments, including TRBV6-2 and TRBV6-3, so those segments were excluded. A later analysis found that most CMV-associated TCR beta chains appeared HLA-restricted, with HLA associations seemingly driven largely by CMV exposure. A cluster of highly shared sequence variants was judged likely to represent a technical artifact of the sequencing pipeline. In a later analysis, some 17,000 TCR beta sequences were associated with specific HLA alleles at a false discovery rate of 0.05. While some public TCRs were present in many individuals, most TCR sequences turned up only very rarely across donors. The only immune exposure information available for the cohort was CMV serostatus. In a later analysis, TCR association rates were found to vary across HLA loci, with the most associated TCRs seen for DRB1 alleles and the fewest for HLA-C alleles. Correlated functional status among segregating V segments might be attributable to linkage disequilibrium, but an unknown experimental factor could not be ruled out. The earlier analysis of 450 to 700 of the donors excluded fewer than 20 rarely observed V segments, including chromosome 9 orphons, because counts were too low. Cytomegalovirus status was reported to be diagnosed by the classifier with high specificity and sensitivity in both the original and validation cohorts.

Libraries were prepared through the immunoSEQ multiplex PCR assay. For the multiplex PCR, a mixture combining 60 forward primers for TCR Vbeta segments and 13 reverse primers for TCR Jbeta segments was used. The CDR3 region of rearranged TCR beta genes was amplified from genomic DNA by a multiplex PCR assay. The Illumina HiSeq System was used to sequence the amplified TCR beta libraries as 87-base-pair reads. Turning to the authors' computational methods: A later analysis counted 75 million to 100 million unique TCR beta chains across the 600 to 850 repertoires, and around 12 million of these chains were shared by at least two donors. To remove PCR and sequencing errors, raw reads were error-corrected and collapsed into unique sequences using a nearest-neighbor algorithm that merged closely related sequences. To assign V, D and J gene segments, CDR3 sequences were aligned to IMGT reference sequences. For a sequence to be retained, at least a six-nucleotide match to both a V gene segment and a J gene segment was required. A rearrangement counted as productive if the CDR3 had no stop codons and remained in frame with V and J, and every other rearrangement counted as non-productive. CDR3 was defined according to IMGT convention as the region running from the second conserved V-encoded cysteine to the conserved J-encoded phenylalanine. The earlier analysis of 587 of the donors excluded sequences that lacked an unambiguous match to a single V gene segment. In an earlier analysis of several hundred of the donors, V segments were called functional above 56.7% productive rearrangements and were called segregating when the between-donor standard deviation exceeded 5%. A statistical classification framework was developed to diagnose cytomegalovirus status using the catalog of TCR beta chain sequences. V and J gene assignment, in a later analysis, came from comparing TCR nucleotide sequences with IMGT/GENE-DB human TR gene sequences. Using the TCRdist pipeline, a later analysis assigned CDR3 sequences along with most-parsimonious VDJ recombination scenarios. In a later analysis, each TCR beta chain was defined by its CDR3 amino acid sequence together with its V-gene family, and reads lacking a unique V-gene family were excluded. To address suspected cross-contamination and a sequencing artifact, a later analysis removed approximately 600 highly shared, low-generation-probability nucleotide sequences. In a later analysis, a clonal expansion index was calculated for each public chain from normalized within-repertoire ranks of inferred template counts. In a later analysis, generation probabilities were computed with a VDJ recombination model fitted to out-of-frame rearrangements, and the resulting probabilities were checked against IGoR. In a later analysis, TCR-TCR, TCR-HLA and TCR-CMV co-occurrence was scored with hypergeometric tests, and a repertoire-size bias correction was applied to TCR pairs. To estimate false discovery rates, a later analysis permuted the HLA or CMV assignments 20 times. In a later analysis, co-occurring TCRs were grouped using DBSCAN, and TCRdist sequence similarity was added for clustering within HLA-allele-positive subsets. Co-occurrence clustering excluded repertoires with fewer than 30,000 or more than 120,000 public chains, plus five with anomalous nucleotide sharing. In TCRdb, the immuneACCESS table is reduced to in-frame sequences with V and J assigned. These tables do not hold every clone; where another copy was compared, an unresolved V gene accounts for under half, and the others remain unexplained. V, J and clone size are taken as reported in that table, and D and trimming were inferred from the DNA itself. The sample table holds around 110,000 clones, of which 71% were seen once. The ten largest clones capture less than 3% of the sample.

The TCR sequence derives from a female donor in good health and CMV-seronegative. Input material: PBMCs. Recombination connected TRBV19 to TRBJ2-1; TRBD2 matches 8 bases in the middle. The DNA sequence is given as TGTGCCAGTACTCCCCGGGAGGGTTTCAATGAGCAGTTCTTC. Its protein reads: CASTPREGFNEQFF.